Listed below are T cell receptor beta chains from one sample, sequenced in a study of memory CD4+ T cells and cytomegalovirus serostatus. Produced via immunoSEQ multiplex PCR; TCRdb's table is partial and in-frame only. Of about 64,000 clones listed, around 77% are singletons. The sequenced sample consisted of memory CD4+ T cells from blood. These receptors were obtained from an adult in good health and CMV-seronegative. Both conserved end residues are part of each CDR3. The D gene is left open where the match is weak. Clone size is not always given. Where it is, it says once, few, many or a class for expanded clones.

clone_size: few; d_call: -; v_call: TRBV10-2; j_call: TRBJ1-1; cdr3_length: 14; cdr3_nt: TGCGCCAGCACCCCGACAGCCATGAACACTGAAGCTTTCTTT; cdr3_aa: CASTPTAMNTEAFF
clone_size: -; d_call: -; v_call: TRBV9; j_call: TRBJ2-7; cdr3_length: 14; cdr3_nt: TGTGCCAGTTCCCCCGCGGGAAAAACCTACGAGCAGTACTTC; cdr3_aa: CASSPAGKTYEQYF
clone_size: -; d_call: -; v_call: TRBV5-1; j_call: TRBJ1-1; cdr3_length: 14; cdr3_nt: TGCGCCAGCACCGGACCCGGGACGAACACTGAAGCTTTCTTT; cdr3_aa: CASTGPGTNTEAFF
clone_size: -; d_call: TRBD1; v_call: TRBV27; j_call: TRBJ1-2; cdr3_length: 14; cdr3_nt: TGTGCCAGCAGGAAACAGGGGCGGAACTATGGCTACACCTTC; cdr3_aa: CASRKQGRNYGYTF
clone_size: -; d_call: -; v_call: TRBV18; j_call: TRBJ2-4; cdr3_length: 20; cdr3_nt: TGTGCCAGCTCACCACAGAGGGGCAGGGGACAAATAGGGGCCAAAAACATTCAGTACTTC; cdr3_aa: CASSPQRGRGQIGAKNIQYF
clone_size: -; d_call: -; v_call: TRBV5-1; j_call: TRBJ2-1; cdr3_length: 11; cdr3_nt: TGCGCCAGCACTCGGGGTTATGAGCAGTTCTTC; cdr3_aa: CASTRGYEQFF
clone_size: -; d_call: -; v_call: TRBV28; j_call: TRBJ1-3; cdr3_length: 14; cdr3_nt: TGTGCCAGCAGGATCGGGACTCATGGAAACACCATATATTTT; cdr3_aa: CASRIGTHGNTIYF
clone_size: -; d_call: -; v_call: TRBV5-1; j_call: TRBJ2-5; cdr3_length: 14; cdr3_nt: TGCGCCAGCAGCTTGGGTGGGGGGCAAGAGACCCAGTACTTC; cdr3_aa: CASSLGGGQETQYF
clone_size: -; d_call: -; v_call: TRBV9; j_call: TRBJ2-2; cdr3_length: 14; cdr3_nt: TGTGCCAGCAGCGAGACTCCCTACACCGGGGAGCTGTTTTTT; cdr3_aa: CASSETPYTGELFF
clone_size: -; d_call: -; v_call: TRBV14; j_call: TRBJ2-3; cdr3_length: 12; cdr3_nt: TGTGCCAGCAGCCAAACGCTAGACGCGCAGTATTTT; cdr3_aa: CASSQTLDAQYF
clone_size: -; d_call: -; v_call: TRBV10-3; j_call: TRBJ1-4; cdr3_length: 15; cdr3_nt: TGTGCCATCAGTGACTCCCGTAGGGGCGGTGAAAAACTGTTTTTT; cdr3_aa: CAISDSRRGGEKLFF
clone_size: -; d_call: -; v_call: TRBV28; j_call: TRBJ2-6; cdr3_length: 17; cdr3_nt: TGTGCCAGCAGAACTGTAGGGATAAGGGTCGGGGCCAACGTCCTGACTTTC; cdr3_aa: CASRTVGIRVGANVLTF
clone_size: once; d_call: TRBD1; v_call: TRBV10-3; j_call: TRBJ2-1; cdr3_length: 14; cdr3_nt: TGTGCCATCACCGGACAGGGTGGGTACAATGAGCAGTTCTTC; cdr3_aa: CAITGQGGYNEQFF
clone_size: -; d_call: -; v_call: TRBV5-1; j_call: TRBJ2-4; cdr3_length: 11; cdr3_nt: TGCGCCAGCAGCTTGGGGAACATTCAGTACTTC; cdr3_aa: CASSLGNIQYF
clone_size: -; d_call: -; v_call: TRBV7-9; j_call: TRBJ1-3; cdr3_length: 16; cdr3_nt: TGTGCCAGCAGTTTGAGCCCTGTGGGCTCTGGAAACACCATATATTTT; cdr3_aa: CASSLSPVGSGNTIYF
clone_size: -; d_call: -; v_call: TRBV7-8; j_call: TRBJ2-7; cdr3_length: 12; cdr3_nt: TGTGCCAGCAGCGGAATTGGATACGAGCAGTACTTC; cdr3_aa: CASSGIGYEQYF
clone_size: -; d_call: -; v_call: TRBV7-2; j_call: TRBJ1-1; cdr3_length: 13; cdr3_nt: TGTGCCAGCAGCACTCTCAAGGGCACTGAAGCTTTCTTT; cdr3_aa: CASSTLKGTEAFF
clone_size: -; d_call: -; v_call: TRBV5-4; j_call: TRBJ1-2; cdr3_length: 16; cdr3_nt: TGTGCCAGCAGCTTGGAGTCTCTATCCCTTAACTATGGCTACACCTTC; cdr3_aa: CASSLESLSLNYGYTF
clone_size: -; d_call: TRBD1; v_call: TRBV5-1; j_call: TRBJ1-2; cdr3_length: 17; cdr3_nt: TGCGCCAGCAGCTTGGCCGGGGGACAGGGTGTTAACTATGGCTACACCTTC; cdr3_aa: CASSLAGGQGVNYGYTF
clone_size: once; d_call: -; v_call: TRBV10-1; j_call: TRBJ2-5; cdr3_length: 14; cdr3_nt: TGCGCCAGCAGTGAGTCGTTGGGGCGAGAGACCCAGTACTTC; cdr3_aa: CASSESLGRETQYF
clone_size: -; d_call: TRBD2; v_call: TRBV7-3; j_call: TRBJ2-5; cdr3_length: 16; cdr3_nt: TGTGCCAGCAGCGCGCTAGGACTAGCGGGACCAGGGACCCAGTACTTC; cdr3_aa: CASSALGLAGPGTQYF
clone_size: once; d_call: TRBD1; v_call: TRBV5-1; j_call: TRBJ1-2; cdr3_length: 15; cdr3_nt: TGCGCCAGCAGCTTGCCCCTGCCAGGGGGTCATGGCTACACCTTC; cdr3_aa: CASSLPLPGGHGYTF
clone_size: -; d_call: -; v_call: TRBV29-1; j_call: TRBJ2-3; cdr3_length: 13; cdr3_nt: TGCAGCGTTCCCATGCGTGGCACAGATACGCAGTATTTT; cdr3_aa: CSVPMRGTDTQYF
clone_size: once; d_call: -; v_call: TRBV11-3; j_call: TRBJ2-5; cdr3_length: 16; cdr3_nt: TGTGCCAGCAGCTTGGGGGGCAGGGTCCCCCAAGAGACCCAGTACTTC; cdr3_aa: CASSLGGRVPQETQYF
clone_size: -; d_call: -; v_call: TRBV28; j_call: TRBJ1-3; cdr3_length: 13; cdr3_nt: TGTGCCAGCAGTCCATATTCTGGAAACACCATATATTTT; cdr3_aa: CASSPYSGNTIYF
clone_size: -; d_call: TRBD2; v_call: TRBV4-2; j_call: TRBJ2-1; cdr3_length: 15; cdr3_nt: TGTGCCAGCAGCCAAGAGAAACGCGGGAGTAATGAGCAGTTCTTC; cdr3_aa: CASSQEKRGSNEQFF
clone_size: -; d_call: TRBD1; v_call: TRBV30; j_call: TRBJ1-5; cdr3_length: 18; cdr3_nt: TGTGCCTGGAGTGGGAACCGCGGGACAGGGGGACGCAATCAGCCCCAGCATTTT; cdr3_aa: CAWSGNRGTGGRNQPQHF
clone_size: -; d_call: TRBD2; v_call: TRBV5-1; j_call: TRBJ2-1; cdr3_length: 17; cdr3_nt: TGCGCCAGCACCCCCCGGACTAGCGGGGGGGCAAGCAATGAGCAGTTCTTC; cdr3_aa: CASTPRTSGGASNEQFF
clone_size: few; d_call: -; v_call: TRBV11-1; j_call: TRBJ2-5; cdr3_length: 14; cdr3_nt: TGTGCCAGCAGCACGGGCGTGCGACAAGAGACCCAGTACTTC; cdr3_aa: CASSTGVRQETQYF
clone_size: -; d_call: -; v_call: TRBV9; j_call: TRBJ1-6; cdr3_length: 14; cdr3_nt: TGTGCCAGCAGCGTCGGGACACTTAATTCACCCCTCCACTTT; cdr3_aa: CASSVGTLNSPLHF
clone_size: -; d_call: -; v_call: TRBV4-2; j_call: TRBJ1-5; cdr3_length: 15; cdr3_nt: TGTGCCAGCAGCCAAGAATTCAGGCAAAATCAGCCCCAGCATTTT; cdr3_aa: CASSQEFRQNQPQHF
clone_size: once; d_call: -; v_call: TRBV5-1; j_call: TRBJ2-2; cdr3_length: 14; cdr3_nt: TGCGCCAGCAGCTTGGTCCAGAACACCGGGGAGCTGTTTTTT; cdr3_aa: CASSLVQNTGELFF
clone_size: once; d_call: -; v_call: TRBV5-5; j_call: TRBJ1-2; cdr3_length: 16; cdr3_nt: TGTGCCAGCAGCTTTGACACAGGGTTACCTAACTATGGCTACACCTTC; cdr3_aa: CASSFDTGLPNYGYTF
clone_size: once; d_call: -; v_call: TRBV4-3; j_call: TRBJ2-6; cdr3_length: 18; cdr3_nt: TGCGCCAGCAGCCAAGACAGGTTAAGGGGAGCTGGGGCCAACGTCCTGACTTTC; cdr3_aa: CASSQDRLRGAGANVLTF
clone_size: -; d_call: -; v_call: TRBV14; j_call: TRBJ2-1; cdr3_length: 14; cdr3_nt: TGTGCCAGCAGCCAAGGGTCCGAATACAATGAGCAGTTCTTC; cdr3_aa: CASSQGSEYNEQFF
clone_size: -; d_call: TRBD2; v_call: TRBV5-1; j_call: TRBJ2-2; cdr3_length: 17; cdr3_nt: TGCGCCAGCAGGGGACTAGCGGGATGGTTGAACACCGGGGAGCTGTTTTTT; cdr3_aa: CASRGLAGWLNTGELFF
clone_size: -; d_call: -; v_call: TRBV30; j_call: TRBJ2-3; cdr3_length: 13; cdr3_nt: TGTGCCTGGAGGAGACTCAACACAGATACGCAGTATTTT; cdr3_aa: CAWRRLNTDTQYF
clone_size: -; d_call: TRBD2; v_call: TRBV2; j_call: TRBJ2-1; cdr3_length: 14; cdr3_nt: TGTGCCAGCAGTGAAAGACTAGCGGGCGGGGCGCCGTTCTTC; cdr3_aa: CASSERLAGGAPFF
clone_size: few; d_call: -; v_call: TRBV7-2; j_call: TRBJ2-1; cdr3_length: 15; cdr3_nt: TGTGCCAGCAGCTACGGGGACGTATCTTACAATGAGCAGTTCTTC; cdr3_aa: CASSYGDVSYNEQFF
clone_size: -; d_call: TRBD1; v_call: TRBV18; j_call: TRBJ1-1; cdr3_length: 12; cdr3_nt: TGTGCCAGCTCACCAGACAGGGGTCGAGCTTTCTTT; cdr3_aa: CASSPDRGRAFF
clone_size: -; d_call: -; v_call: TRBV29-1; j_call: TRBJ2-7; cdr3_length: 13; cdr3_nt: TGCAGCGTTGGCAGTCAACCGCGGTACGAGCAGTACTTC; cdr3_aa: CSVGSQPRYEQYF
clone_size: -; d_call: -; v_call: TRBV30; j_call: TRBJ2-7; cdr3_length: 16; cdr3_nt: TGTGCCTGGAGTGGTCAGGTAGGCCCCAGTAGGGTGGAGCAGTACTTC; cdr3_aa: CAWSGQVGPSRVEQYF
clone_size: -; d_call: TRBD1; v_call: TRBV13; j_call: TRBJ1-3; cdr3_length: 16; cdr3_nt: TGTGCCAGCAGCCGTGGACAGGCTAGCTCTGGAAACACCATATATTTT; cdr3_aa: CASSRGQASSGNTIYF
clone_size: -; d_call: -; v_call: TRBV19; j_call: TRBJ1-2; cdr3_length: 12; cdr3_nt: TGTGCCAGTCTTGACAGGAACTATGGCTACACCTTC; cdr3_aa: CASLDRNYGYTF
clone_size: once; d_call: TRBD2; v_call: TRBV7-2; j_call: TRBJ2-5; cdr3_length: 16; cdr3_nt: TGTGCCAGCAGCTTAGTAGGCGGGGGGGCGATTGAGACCCAGTACTTC; cdr3_aa: CASSLVGGGAIETQYF
clone_size: -; d_call: TRBD2; v_call: TRBV4-1; j_call: TRBJ2-6; cdr3_length: 17; cdr3_nt: TGCGCCAGCAGCCAAGGGGAGGGCCGCTCTGGGGCCAACGTCCTGACTTTC; cdr3_aa: CASSQGEGRSGANVLTF
clone_size: -; d_call: TRBD1; v_call: TRBV27; j_call: TRBJ1-2; cdr3_length: 12; cdr3_nt: TGTGCCAGCAGCCGGACAGGCTCCGGCTACACCTTC; cdr3_aa: CASSRTGSGYTF
clone_size: -; d_call: -; v_call: TRBV7-2; j_call: TRBJ2-2; cdr3_length: 15; cdr3_nt: TGTGCCAGCAGCTTAATCCGGGTGGGGACCGGGGAGCTGTTTTTT; cdr3_aa: CASSLIRVGTGELFF
clone_size: -; d_call: -; v_call: TRBV7-9; j_call: TRBJ1-4; cdr3_length: 15; cdr3_nt: TGTGCCAGCAGCTTAGCTCTTGACAAGAATGAAAAACTGTTTTTT; cdr3_aa: CASSLALDKNEKLFF
clone_size: -; d_call: -; v_call: TRBV5-1; j_call: TRBJ2-1; cdr3_length: 14; cdr3_nt: TGCGCCAGCAGCTTAGGTAGAACCTACAATGAGCAGTTCTTC; cdr3_aa: CASSLGRTYNEQFF
clone_size: -; d_call: -; v_call: TRBV7-8; j_call: TRBJ1-1; cdr3_length: 16; cdr3_nt: TGTGCCAGCAGCTTAGGCGGAGCGGGGGTAAACACTGAAGCTTTCTTT; cdr3_aa: CASSLGGAGVNTEAFF
clone_size: once; d_call: TRBD1; v_call: TRBV29-1; j_call: TRBJ1-3; cdr3_length: 14; cdr3_nt: TGCAGCGCAGTGGGACAGGGCTCTGGAAACACCATATATTTT; cdr3_aa: CSAVGQGSGNTIYF
clone_size: -; d_call: -; v_call: TRBV28; j_call: TRBJ1-1; cdr3_length: 16; cdr3_nt: TGTGCCAGCAGTTTGAGGGGCGGGGGTTCTAGCACTGAAGCTTTCTTT; cdr3_aa: CASSLRGGGSSTEAFF
clone_size: -; d_call: TRBD1; v_call: TRBV11-3; j_call: TRBJ1-1; cdr3_length: 13; cdr3_nt: TGTGCCAGCAGCTTAGGAAGGACAGGGAAAGCTTTCTTT; cdr3_aa: CASSLGRTGKAFF
clone_size: -; d_call: TRBD1; v_call: TRBV5-1; j_call: TRBJ2-1; cdr3_length: 14; cdr3_nt: TGCGCCAGCAGTAGGGACAGCTCCTACAATGAGCAGTTCTTC; cdr3_aa: CASSRDSSYNEQFF
clone_size: -; d_call: -; v_call: TRBV6-5; j_call: TRBJ1-3; cdr3_length: 14; cdr3_nt: TGTGCCAGCAGACCCTCGAGCTCTGGAAACACCATATATTTT; cdr3_aa: CASRPSSSGNTIYF
clone_size: -; d_call: TRBD2; v_call: TRBV6-5; j_call: TRBJ2-3; cdr3_length: 15; cdr3_nt: TGTGCCAGCAAAGGACTAGCGGCTAGCACAGATACGCAGTATTTT; cdr3_aa: CASKGLAASTDTQYF
clone_size: -; d_call: TRBD2; v_call: TRBV10-3; j_call: TRBJ2-5; cdr3_length: 16; cdr3_nt: TGTGCCATCAGTGCTTCTACCGGGGGGGGACAAGAGACCCAGTACTTC; cdr3_aa: CAISASTGGGQETQYF
clone_size: -; d_call: TRBD1; v_call: TRBV7-8; j_call: TRBJ1-2; cdr3_length: 13; cdr3_nt: TGTGCCAGCAGCCCGGACAGGATTGATGGCTACACCTTC; cdr3_aa: CASSPDRIDGYTF